Shown below are 26 T cell receptor beta chains from a single sample sequenced in a study of blood T cell repertoires in COVID-19. Method: immunoSEQ multiplex PCR; TCRdb's copy keeps in-frame clones and lacks some. This sample has about 140,000 clones, with 76% found just once. The sample comprised peripheral blood. These receptors were obtained from a woman older than 75 with active or convalescent COVID-19.

This clone was picked up a small number of times. The rearrangement uses TRBV5-1 and TRBJ2-5, with 8 bases lining up with TRBD2. Germline values: CDR1 SGHRS, CDR2 YFSETQ. The trim removed 4 bases at V and 1 base at J, leaving 12 bases unmatched. The CDR3 consists of 17 residues. CDR3 sequence: CASSPGGTLAGQETQYF. CDR3 in DNA: TGCGCCAGCAGCCCGGGGGGGACCCTAGCGGGCCAAGAGACCCAGTACTTC.

The chain recombines TRBV5-1 with TRBJ2-7, with D unresolved. Trimming stripped 2 bases from V and 0 bases from J, with 6 bases between. Germline V gene sequence: CDR1 SGHRS, CDR2 YFSETQ. The CDR3 has 13 amino acids. This CDR3 reads CASSFGYSYEQYF. The CDR3, as DNA: TGCGCCAGCAGCTTCGGGTACTCCTACGAGCAGTACTTC.

This clone was picked up many times. The V and J genes are TRBV5-1 and TRBJ1-1; tentatively, D is TRBD1 (5 bases). Germline values: CDR1 SGHRS, CDR2 YFSETQ. V was trimmed by 0 bases and J by 4 bases, leaving 13 bases between them. The CDR3 has 15 residues. CDR3 nucleotide sequence: TGCGCCAGCAGCTTGGAATCTACAGGTGGCACTGAAGCTTTCTTT. Translation gives CASSLESTGGTEAFF.

The chain carries TRBV4-2 and TRBJ2-4; 7 bases line up with TRBD1. The V gene end was trimmed by 4 bases and the J gene end by 4 bases; junction bases not matched to a gene: 7. The CDR3 has 15 residues. CDR1 is LGHNA and CDR2 is YNFKEQ in the germline V gene. CDR3 in amino acids: CASSPPGTAKNIQYF. CDR3 coding DNA: TGTGCCAGCAGCCCACCCGGGACAGCAAAAAACATTCAGTACTTC.

This chain links TRBV5-1 with TRBJ1-1; D perhaps matches TRBD1 (5 bases). The CDR3 totals 15 residues. The germline V and J ends were trimmed by 1 base and 0 bases, with 10 bases remaining between them. Germline lookup yields CDR1 SGHRS and CDR2 YFSETQ. CDR3 nucleotides: TGCGCCAGCAGCTTGCAGGGAGGGGTGAACACTGAAGCTTTCTTT. Encoded protein: CASSLQGGVNTEAFF.

This chain links TRBV10-1 with TRBJ1-1; 10 nucleotides line up with TRBD1. Germline loops: CDR1 WNHNN, CDR2 SYGVQD (reference sequence). Trimming removed 0 bases from V and 1 base from J; junction bases left unmatched: 14. The length of the CDR3 is 20 residues. The CDR3 here is CASSESIIAGQGLWNTEAFF. The CDR3 region has the DNA TGCGCCAGCAGTGAGTCGATCATAGCGGGACAGGGGTTATGGAACACTGAAGCTTTCTTT.

This chain uses TRBV27 with TRBJ2-7, with a possible D match to TRBD2 (7 bases). Germline CDR1 MNHEY, CDR2 SMNVEV (reference sequence). Trimming cost V 3 bases and J 4 bases, with 13 bases left between them. The CDR3 spans 14 residues. DNA for the CDR3: TGTGCCAGCAGTTTCGGGGGGCCCGGATACGAGCAGTACTTC. It translates to CASSFGGPGYEQYF.

The V gene is TRBV7-8, the J gene TRBJ1-1; tentative D call: TRBD1 (5 bases). CDR1 is SGHVS and CDR2 is FQNEAQ in the germline V gene. The CDR3 contains 15 residues. V was clipped by 5 bases and J by 4 bases, with 17 bases between them. This chain's CDR3 is CASSPTPGYATEAFF. The CDR3 DNA reads TGTGCCAGCAGCCCGACCCCAGGGTACGCCACTGAAGCTTTCTTT.

This clone was seen just once. The chain is built from TRBV5-5 and TRBJ1-2; tentatively, D is TRBD1 (5 bases). The CDR3 runs to 13 residues. The V end lost 4 bases, the J end lost 1 base, and 8 bases lay between the germline ends. Per germline, CDR1 SGHKS and CDR2 YYEKEE (reference sequence). The CDR3 here is CASSQGVNYGYTF. CDR3 DNA: TGTGCCAGCAGCCAGGGCGTTAACTATGGCTACACCTTC.

This sequence joins TRBV13 and TRBJ1-2; 8 bases map to TRBD1. V dropped 3 bases and J dropped 3; count of bases not matched to a gene: 9. The CDR3 consists of 16 residues. Germline V gene data show CDR1 as PRHDT and CDR2 as FYEKMQ (reference sequence). Here the CDR3 reads CASSFKTGESHYGYTF. CDR3 DNA sequence: TGTGCCAGCAGCTTTAAGACAGGGGAGTCTCACTATGGCTACACCTTC.

This clone appeared a few times. CDR3 amino acids: CSAPRQGDAFF. The CDR3 nucleotides are TGCAGTGCTCCCCGACAGGGTGACGCTTTCTTT. The rearrangement uses TRBV20-1 and TRBJ1-1; TRBD1 aligns across 7 bases. This CDR3 region has 11 residues. The V gene end was trimmed by 5 bases and the J gene end by 11 bases; junction bases not matched to a gene: 8. The germline V gene has CDR1 DFQATT and CDR2 SNEGSKA (reference sequence).

The chain employs TRBV5-1 and TRBJ2-3; D is uncertain. Trimming left V 4 bases short and J 5 bases short, with 14 bases between. Germline values: CDR1 SGHRS, CDR2 YFSETQ. The CDR3 length is 14 residues. CDR3 loop: CASSLTPRGDTQYF. Here the CDR3 DNA reads TGCGCCAGCAGCCTCACTCCGAGAGGAGATACGCAGTATTTT.

The rearrangement joins TRBV4-2 to TRBJ1-4; 8 positions match TRBD1. The CDR3 sequence is 15 residues long. CDR1 and CDR2 from the germline V gene are LGHNA and YNFKEQ. The ends lost 1 base at V and 3 bases at J; junction bases unmatched: 1. The CDR3 DNA reads TGTGCCAGCAGCCAAGGACAGGGGCCTAATGAAAAACTGTTTTTT. Translated: CASSQGQGPNEKLFF.

This clone was seen just once. The chain carries TRBV19 and TRBJ1-1; D may be TRBD1 (5 bases). Germline-derived CDR1 and CDR2 are LNHDA and SQIVND (reference sequence). Trimming took off 5 bases at V and 4 bases at J, with 14 bases between the two ends. The CDR3 is 14 amino acids. In DNA, the CDR3 is TGTGCCAGTAGTCTTCCCGGGGGTATCACTGAAGCTTTCTTT. Translating gives CASSLPGGITEAFF. Combining the CDR3 with reference TRBV19 and TRBJ1-1 gives the whole variable domain DGGITQSPKYLFRKEGQNVTLSCEQNLNHDAMYWYRQDPGQGLRLIYYSQIVNDFQKGDIAEGYSVSREKKESFPLTVTSAQKNPTAFYLCASSLPGGITEAFFGQGTRLTVV.

This clone occurred a few times. The V gene is TRBV29-1, the J gene TRBJ2-3; TRBD1 agrees at 10 bases. The V gene's germline CDR1 is SQVTM and CDR2 ANQGSEA. CDR3 length: 14 amino acids. Unmatched junction bases numbered 5, after V lost 3 bases and J lost 5 bases. The CDR3 region is CSVDRDRGIDTQYF. The CDR3 region has the DNA TGCAGCGTTGATAGGGACAGGGGAATAGATACGCAGTATTTT.

The chain recombines TRBV12-3 or TRBV12-4 with TRBJ1-1; D uncertain. The V end lost 5 bases, the J end lost 12 bases, and 7 bases lay between the germline ends. The CDR3 is 9 amino acids. This CDR3 reads CASSPPSFF. CDR3 nucleotides: TGTGCCAGCAGTCCCCCTTCTTTCTTT.

The V and J genes are TRBV5-4 and TRBJ2-3, with 9 bases that match TRBD2. V trimming: 3 bases; J trimming: 5 bases; junction bases outside the gene matches: 10. The CDR3 is 16 residues long. Germline CDR1 and CDR2: SGHNT and YYREEE (reference sequence). Here the CDR3 reads CASSSTSGFSGDTQYF. CDR3 coding DNA: TGTGCCAGCAGCTCAACTAGCGGGTTTTCAGGAGATACGCAGTATTTT.

This clone appeared a single time. The rearrangement uses TRBV18 and TRBJ2-2, with TRBD2 matching 9 bases. From germline, CDR1 is KGHSH and CDR2 LQKENI. The CDR3 is 19 amino acids. The junction had 14 bases not matched to a gene; V was cut back by 1 base and J by 5 bases. The CDR3 loop reads CASSPRSPSGTSGTGELFF. The CDR3 DNA sequence: TGTGCCAGCTCACCACGAAGCCCTAGCGGGACCTCGGGGACCGGGGAGCTGTTTTTT. Filled out from reference TRBV18 and TRBJ2-2, the complete variable domain reads NAGVMQNPRHLVRRRGQEARLRCSPMKGHSHVYWYRQLPEEGLKFMVYLQKENIIDESGMPKERFSAEFPKEGPSILRIQQVVRGDSAAYFCASSPRSPSGTSGTGELFFGEGSRLTVL.

This clone came up many times. V usage is TRBV28 and J usage is TRBJ1-2; 7 bases map to TRBD1. Germline V gene lookup returns CDR1 MDHEN and CDR2 SYDVKM. The CDR3 sequence is 13 residues long. J was trimmed by 4 bases and V by 7 bases; bases with no gene match: 6. DNA for the CDR3: TGTGCCAGCACCAGGGGGACAGTCTATGGCTACACCTTC. Amino acids: CASTRGTVYGYTF.

The J gene is TRBJ1-5, the V gene TRBV18, with TRBD1 matching over 10 bases. V dropped 6 bases and J dropped 4; count of bases not matched to a gene: 3. Germline lookup yields CDR1 KGHSH and CDR2 LQKENI. The CDR3 covers 14 residues. This CDR3 is CASSMGQGNQPQHF. CDR3 coding DNA: TGTGCCAGCTCCATGGGACAGGGGAATCAGCCCCAGCATTTT.

This rearrangement joins TRBV18 to TRBJ1-6; D may be TRBD1 (5 bases). V lost 6 bases and J 4 bases, leaving 13 bases between the germline ends. CDR3 size: 15 residues. Germline CDR1 KGHSH, CDR2 LQKENI. CDR3 sequence (DNA): TGTGCCAGCTCGCTCAGGGTTGTATATAATTCACCCCTCCACTTT. Translating gives CASSLRVVYNSPLHF.

In its sample, this clone was seen once. The genes are TRBV3-1 (or the pseudogene TRBV3-2) and TRBJ1-2; possibly TRBD1 for D (5 bases). The V gene lost 0 bases and the J gene lost 8 bases, with 22 bases spanning the gap. The CDR3 consists of 17 residues. CDR1 LGHDT and CDR2 YNNKEL come from the germline V gene (reference sequence). CDR3 residues: CASSQEAGRRRGMGYTF. The CDR3 DNA sequence: TGTGCCAGCAGCCAAGAAGCGGGGCGAAGACGGGGGATGGGCTACACCTTC.

This chain uses TRBV27 with TRBJ1-5, with D unresolved. The CDR3 extends over 16 amino acids. The V gene's germline CDR1 is MNHEY and CDR2 SMNVEV (reference sequence). V was trimmed by 5 bases and J by 2 bases, leaving 16 bases between them. CDR3 region: CASSPTLREGNQPQHF. CDR3 in DNA: TGTGCCAGCAGTCCGACGCTTAGGGAGGGCAATCAGCCCCAGCATTTT.

This CDR3 is CASSPNGGSPLHF. The CDR3 nucleotides are TGTGCCAGCAGTCCAAACGGCGGATCACCCCTCCACTTT. This sequence joins TRBV27 and TRBJ1-6; D gene uncertain. Germline loops: CDR1 MNHEY, CDR2 SMNVEV (reference sequence). Trimming took 5 bases from V and 10 from J, leaving 12 bases between them. The length of the CDR3 is 13 residues.

In DNA form, the CDR3 reads TGTGCCAGCAGCTTGGGTAGCGGGGGGGCCTTGGAGACCCAGTACTTC. Translating it yields CASSLGSGGALETQYF. The gene calls are TRBV7-2 and TRBJ2-5; 11 nucleotides line up with TRBD2. Germline loops: CDR1 SGHTA, CDR2 FQGNSA. This CDR3 spans 16 amino acids. The J segment lost 5 bases and the V segment lost 3 bases, leaving 8 bases of the junction unmatched. Supplemented by reference TRBV7-2 and TRBJ2-5, the full variable domain reads GAGVSQSPSNKVTEKGKDVELRCDPISGHTALYWYRQSLGQGLEFLIYFQGNSAPDKSGLPSDRFSAERTGGSVSTLTIQRTQQEDSAVYLCASSLGSGGALETQYFGPGTRLLVL.

CDR3: CASSSPVDRYSTDTQYF. For the CDR3, the DNA is TGTGCCAGCAGCTCCCCCGTGGACAGGTATAGCACAGATACGCAGTATTTT. The chain carries TRBV5-6 and TRBJ2-3; 7 bases line up with TRBD1. This CDR3 has 17 amino acids. Germline assignment: CDR1 SGHDT and CDR2 YYEEEE. After removal of 3 bases from V and 0 bases from J, the junction contained 10 bases not matched to a gene.